Listed below are T cell receptor beta chains from one sample, sequenced in a study of blood T cell repertoires in COVID-19. Generated by immunoSEQ multiplex PCR, the TCRdb table keeps only in-frame clones and is missing some. The sample has about 440,000 clones; less than 95% are singletons. The material sequenced was PBMCs or T cells enriched from blood (not recorded which). The source of these receptors is a man aged 18 to 29 who had recovered from COVID-19. Each CDR3 is given with its conserved first and last residue. A D gene is named only where the DNA matches it firmly. A row's size may be missing; if present it is once, few, many or a size class.

length,size,D,V,J,CDR3,DNA
17,-,-,TRBV24-1,TRBJ2-3,CATSDPGGSRVTDTQYF,TGTGCCACCAGTGATCCCGGAGGAAGTAGAGTCACAGATACGCAGTATTTT
14,-,-,TRBV28,TRBJ2-7,CASSLLSAGHEQYF,TGTGCCAGCAGTTTACTGTCAGCGGGCCACGAGCAGTACTTC
12,-,-,TRBV12-3/TRBV12-4,TRBJ1-5,CASRTANQPQHF,TGTGCCAGCAGGACAGCTAATCAGCCCCAGCATTTT
14,-,TRBD1,TRBV27,TRBJ2-1,CASSDRGTLDEQFF,TGTGCCAGCTCGGACAGGGGGACCCTCGATGAGCAGTTCTTC
12,few,-,TRBV27,TRBJ1-6,CASRPTGGPLHF,TGTGCCAGCAGGCCGACCGGGGGGCCCCTCCACTTT
15,-,-,TRBV5-1,TRBJ2-7,CASSLRAGAFYEQYF,TGCGCCAGCAGCCTGCGTGCAGGGGCTTTCTACGAGCAGTACTTC
12,once,-,TRBV28,TRBJ2-7,CASSRGLVEQYF,TGTGCCAGCAGTCGAGGGTTAGTCGAGCAGTACTTC
14,-,-,TRBV6-5,TRBJ1-4,CASSLRVENEKLFF,TGTGCCAGCTCCTTGAGGGTCGAAAATGAAAAACTGTTTTTT
16,-,-,TRBV5-6,TRBJ2-3,CASSLGQWEGTDTQYF,TGTGCCAGCAGCTTGGGTCAGTGGGAGGGCACAGATACGCAGTATTTT
17,-,TRBD1,TRBV19,TRBJ2-1,CASRAHAGTAFYNEQFF,TGTGCCAGTAGGGCCCACGCCGGGACAGCCTTCTACAATGAGCAGTTCTTC
14,-,TRBD2,TRBV10-3,TRBJ2-1,CAISVAGSYNEQFF,TGTGCCATCAGCGTAGCGGGCTCCTACAATGAGCAGTTCTTC